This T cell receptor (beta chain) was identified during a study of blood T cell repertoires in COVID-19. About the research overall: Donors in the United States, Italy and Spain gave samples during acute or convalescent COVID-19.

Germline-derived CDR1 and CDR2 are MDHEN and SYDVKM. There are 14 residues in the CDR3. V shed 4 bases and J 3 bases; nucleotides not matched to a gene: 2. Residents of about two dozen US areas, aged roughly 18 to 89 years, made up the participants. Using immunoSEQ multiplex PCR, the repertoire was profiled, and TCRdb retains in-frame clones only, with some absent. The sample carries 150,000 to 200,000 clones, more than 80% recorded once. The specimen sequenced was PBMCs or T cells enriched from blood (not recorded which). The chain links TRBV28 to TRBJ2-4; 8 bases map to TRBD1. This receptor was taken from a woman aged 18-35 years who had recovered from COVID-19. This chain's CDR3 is CASSSGTGKNIQYF. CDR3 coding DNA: TGTGCCAGCAGTTCCGGGACAGGCAAAAACATTCAGTACTTC.